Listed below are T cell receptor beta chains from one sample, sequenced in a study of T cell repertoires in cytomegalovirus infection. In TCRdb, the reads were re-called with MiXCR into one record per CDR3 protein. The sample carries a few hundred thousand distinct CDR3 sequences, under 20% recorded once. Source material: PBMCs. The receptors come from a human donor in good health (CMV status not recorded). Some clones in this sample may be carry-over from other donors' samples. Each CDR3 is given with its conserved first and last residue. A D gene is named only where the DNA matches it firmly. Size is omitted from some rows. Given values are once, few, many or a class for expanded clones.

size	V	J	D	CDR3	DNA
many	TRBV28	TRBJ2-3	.	CASSPPRATDTQYF	TGTGCCAGCAGCCCCCCCCGGGCAACAGATACGCAGTATTTT
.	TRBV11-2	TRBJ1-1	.	CASSSTTGYTEAFF	TGTGCCAGCAGCAGTACTACAGGGTACACTGAAGCTTTCTTT
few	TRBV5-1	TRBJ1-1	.	CASSLDGYVNTEAFF	TGCGCCAGCAGCTTGGATGGTTACGTGAACACTGAAGCTTTCTTT
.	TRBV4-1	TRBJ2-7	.	CASSPHGGYEQYF	TGCGCCAGCAGCCCCCACGGAGGATACGAGCAGTACTTC
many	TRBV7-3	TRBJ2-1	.	CASSLAPGRNEQFF	TGTGCCAGCAGCTTAGCCCCCGGGCGCAATGAGCAGTTCTTC
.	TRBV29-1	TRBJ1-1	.	CSALAQVVVTEAFF	TGCAGCGCTTTAGCACAGGTCGTGGTCACTGAAGCTTTCTTT
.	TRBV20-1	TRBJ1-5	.	CSARDEGDQPQHF	TGCAGTGCTAGAGATGAAGGGGATCAGCCCCAGCATTTT
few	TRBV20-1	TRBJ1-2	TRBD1	CTPRQGAGGYTF	TGCACACCCAGGCAGGGGGCGGGTGGCTACACCTTC
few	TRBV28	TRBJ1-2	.	CATQTGYRYGYTF	TGTGCCACACAAACAGGGTATCGTTATGGCTACACCTTC
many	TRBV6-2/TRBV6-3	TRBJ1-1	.	CASREDYTEAFF	TGTGCCAGCAGGGAAGATTACACTGAAGCTTTCTTT
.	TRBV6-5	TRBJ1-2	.	CASSYEEDYGYTF	TGTGCCAGCAGTTACGAGGAGGACTATGGCTACACCTTC
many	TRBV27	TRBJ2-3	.	CASTKDYLTQYF	TGTGCCAGCACGAAGGACTATCTTACGCAGTATTTT
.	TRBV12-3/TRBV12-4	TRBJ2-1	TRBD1	CASSLGDRGLDIEQFF	TGTGCCAGCAGTCTCGGGGACAGGGGGCTTGACATTGAGCAGTTCTTC
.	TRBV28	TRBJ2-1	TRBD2	CAGSRGGYNEQFF	TGTGCCGGTTCGCGGGGGGGATACAATGAGCAGTTCTTC
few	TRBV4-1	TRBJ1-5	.	CASSQGDGLSTAQHF	TGCGCCAGCAGCCAAGGAGACGGACTTTCTACGGCCCAGCATTTT
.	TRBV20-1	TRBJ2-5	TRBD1	CSARGRGQGTNSQETQYF	TGCAGTGCTAGAGGGCGGGGACAGGGGACCAACTCTCAAGAGACCCAGTACTTC
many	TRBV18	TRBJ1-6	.	CASSVGRGNSPLHF	TGTGCCAGCTCCGTGGGCAGGGGTAATTCACCCCTCCACTTT
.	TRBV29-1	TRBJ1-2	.	CSVEDTQENYGYTF	TGCAGCGTTGAAGATACCCAGGAGAACTATGGCTACACCTTC
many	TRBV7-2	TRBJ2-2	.	CASEQTGELFF	TGTGCCAGCGAACAGACCGGGGAGCTGTTTTTT
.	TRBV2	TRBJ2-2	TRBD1	CASSEQGVDTGELFF	TGTGCCAGCAGCGAACAGGGGGTCGACACCGGGGAGCTGTTTTTT
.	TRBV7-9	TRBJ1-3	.	CASSFGQAGNTIYF	TGTGCCAGCAGCTTCGGCCAGGCTGGAAACACCATATATTTT
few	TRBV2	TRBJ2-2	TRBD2	CASSPPGGEGTGELFF	TGTGCCAGCAGTCCCCCTGGCGGGGAGGGCACCGGGGAGCTGTTTTTT
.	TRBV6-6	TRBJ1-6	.	CAITGPTINSPLHF	TGTGCCATAACAGGTCCTACGATTAATTCACCCCTCCACTTT
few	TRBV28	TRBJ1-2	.	CASSAPGIPNYGYTF	TGTGCCAGCAGCGCGCCGGGGATTCCTAACTATGGCTACACCTTC
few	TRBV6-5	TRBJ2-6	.	CASSYTPQGTGANVLTF	TGTGCCAGCAGTTACACACCACAGGGAACTGGGGCCAACGTCCTGACTTTC
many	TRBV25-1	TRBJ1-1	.	CASSIGRRAFF	TGTGCCAGCAGTATCGGGAGGAGAGCTTTCTTT
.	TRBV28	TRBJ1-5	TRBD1	CASNLGQGVNQPQHF	TGTGCCAGCAACCTCGGACAGGGGGTCAATCAGCCCCAGCATTTT
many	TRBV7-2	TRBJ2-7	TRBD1	CASSEGAFPYEQYF	TGTGCCAGCAGCGAGGGGGCTTTTCCCTACGAGCAGTACTTC
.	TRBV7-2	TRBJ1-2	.	CASSLGQIGPYGYTF	TGTGCCAGCAGCTTAGGGCAGATCGGGCCCTATGGCTACACCTTC
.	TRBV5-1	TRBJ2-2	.	CASSLVGEAGELFF	TGCGCCAGCAGCTTGGTCGGGGAGGCCGGGGAGCTGTTTTTT
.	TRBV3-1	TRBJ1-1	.	CASSHSTTEAFF	TGTGCCAGCAGCCACAGCACCACTGAAGCTTTCTTT
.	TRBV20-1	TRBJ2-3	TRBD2	CRLAGGQVDTQYF	TGCAGATTAGCGGGGGGGCAGGTAGATACGCAGTATTTT
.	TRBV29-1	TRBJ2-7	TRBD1	CSVVGQGLREQYF	TGCAGCGTAGTGGGACAGGGGCTACGTGAGCAGTACTTC
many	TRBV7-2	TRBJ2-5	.	CASSPVRQETQYF	TGTGCCAGCAGCCCAGTTCGGCAAGAGACCCAGTACTTC
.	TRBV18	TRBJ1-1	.	CASSPMRGGLNTEAFF	TGTGCCAGCTCACCAATGAGGGGAGGCCTGAACACTGAAGCTTTCTTT
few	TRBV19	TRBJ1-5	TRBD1	CASTWTGGGNQPQHF	TGTGCCAGTACCTGGACAGGGGGTGGCAATCAGCCCCAGCATTTT
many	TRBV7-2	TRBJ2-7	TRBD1	CASSLGGGLYEQYF	TGTGCCAGCAGCTTAGGAGGGGGCCTATACGAGCAGTACTTC
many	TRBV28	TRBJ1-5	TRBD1	CAAGTGIQPQHF	TGTGCCGCAGGGACAGGAATTCAGCCCCAGCATTTT
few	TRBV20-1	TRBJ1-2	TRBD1	CSAPLPDRADGYTF	TGCAGTGCTCCTCTGCCGGACAGGGCAGATGGCTACACCTTC
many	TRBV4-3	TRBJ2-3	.	CASSQDSGTWADTQYF	TGCGCCAGCAGCCAAGATAGTGGGACCTGGGCAGATACGCAGTATTTT
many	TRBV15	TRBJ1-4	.	CATSPTATNEKLFF	TGTGCCACCAGCCCCACAGCAACTAATGAAAAACTGTTTTTT
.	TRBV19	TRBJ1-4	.	CASSIESHSATNEKLFF	TGTGCCAGTAGTATAGAAAGCCACAGCGCAACTAATGAAAAACTGTTTTTT
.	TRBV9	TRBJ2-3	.	CASSVRRESDTQYF	TGTGCCAGCAGCGTAAGGAGGGAATCGGATACGCAGTATTTT
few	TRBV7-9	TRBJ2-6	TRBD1	CASSRGQGRGSGANVLTF	TGTGCCAGCAGCAGAGGACAGGGCAGGGGTTCTGGGGCCAACGTCCTGACTTTC
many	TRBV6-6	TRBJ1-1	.	CASSYRGFNTEAFF	TGTGCCAGCAGTTACAGGGGTTTTAACACTGAAGCTTTCTTT
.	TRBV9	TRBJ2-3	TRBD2	CASSVGLPKLAGGRATDTQYF	TGTGCCAGCAGCGTAGGATTACCGAAGCTAGCGGGGGGGCGGGCGACAGATACGCAGTATTTT
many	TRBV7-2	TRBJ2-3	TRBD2	CASVAGGGMNTQYF	TGTGCCAGCGTAGCGGGGGGGGGAATGAATACGCAGTATTTT
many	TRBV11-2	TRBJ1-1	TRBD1	CASSSTGKNTEAFF	TGTGCCAGCAGCTCGACAGGGAAGAACACTGAAGCTTTCTTT
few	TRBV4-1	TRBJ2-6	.	CASSFVGKGGANVLTF	TGCGCCAGCAGCTTTGTGGGGAAAGGTGGGGCCAACGTCCTGACTTTC
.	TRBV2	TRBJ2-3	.	CASGGTTQGPTDTQYF	TGTGCCAGCGGGGGGACTACACAGGGTCCCACAGATACGCAGTATTTT
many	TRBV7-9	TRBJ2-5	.	CASSLGGEETQYF	TGTGCCAGCAGCTTAGGGGGGGAGGAGACCCAGTACTTC